Listed below are T cell receptor beta chains from one sample, sequenced in a study of blood T cell repertoires in COVID-19. Sequencing was performed with immunoSEQ multiplex PCR; in TCRdb, only in-frame clones are kept and a portion is missing. This sample has 70,000 or so clones, with approximately 86% found just once. Sequencing was done on a sample of peripheral blood. The source of these receptors is a woman in her sixties with acute or convalescent COVID-19. The CDR3 runs from the conserved cysteine through the conserved F or W. The order of the fields is CDR3 protein, CDR3 DNA, clone size, J gene, V gene, D gene. D genes are given only for firm matches. Some rows have no size entry. The others give once, few or many, or a class for an expanded clone.

CDR3 protein: CASSFVNQPQHF
CDR3 DNA: TGTGCCAGTAGTTTCGTCAATCAGCCCCAGCATTTT
clone size: -
J gene: TRBJ1-5
V gene: TRBV19
D gene: -

CDR3 protein: CASGRGFDEQFF
CDR3 DNA: TGTGCCAGCGGAAGGGGTTTCGATGAGCAGTTCTTC
clone size: -
J gene: TRBJ2-1
V gene: TRBV25-1
D gene: -

CDR3 protein: CASSAYGQGETQYF
CDR3 DNA: TGTGCCAGCAGCGCTTACGGACAGGGTGAGACCCAGTACTTC
clone size: -
J gene: TRBJ2-5
V gene: TRBV9
D gene: TRBD1

CDR3 protein: CASSGGTDYNEQFF
CDR3 DNA: TGTGCCAGCAGTGGAGGGACTGACTACAATGAGCAGTTCTTC
clone size: -
J gene: TRBJ2-1
V gene: TRBV2
D gene: -

CDR3 protein: CASSPLGGTQYF
CDR3 DNA: TGTGCCAGTAGTCCCCTGGGGGGGACCCAGTACTTC
clone size: -
J gene: TRBJ2-5
V gene: TRBV19
D gene: -

CDR3 protein: CASSWTENTEAFF
CDR3 DNA: TGTGCCAGCAGCTGGACAGAGAACACTGAAGCTTTCTTT
clone size: -
J gene: TRBJ1-1
V gene: TRBV3-1/TRBV3-2
D gene: -

CDR3 protein: CAWSVTGVFNQPQHF
CDR3 DNA: TGTGCCTGGAGTGTGACAGGGGTATTCAATCAGCCCCAGCATTTT
clone size: -
J gene: TRBJ1-5
V gene: TRBV30
D gene: TRBD1

CDR3 protein: CASSSGQPTDTQYF
CDR3 DNA: TGCGCCAGCAGCTCCGGACAGCCAACAGATACGCAGTATTTT
clone size: -
J gene: TRBJ2-3
V gene: TRBV5-1
D gene: -

CDR3 protein: CASSTDYTGELFF
CDR3 DNA: TGTGCCAGCAGTACAGATTACACCGGGGAGCTGTTTTTT
clone size: -
J gene: TRBJ2-2
V gene: TRBV6-6
D gene: -

CDR3 protein: CASSLGGGLETQYF
CDR3 DNA: TGTGCCAGTAGCTTAGGCGGGGGTCTGGAGACCCAGTACTTC
clone size: -
J gene: TRBJ2-5
V gene: TRBV19
D gene: TRBD2

CDR3 protein: CASSLAGSGVSTDTQYF
CDR3 DNA: TGCGCCAGCAGCTTGGCAGGGTCGGGGGTGAGCACAGATACGCAGTATTTT
clone size: -
J gene: TRBJ2-3
V gene: TRBV5-1
D gene: -

CDR3 protein: CASSGRYSNAFF
CDR3 DNA: TGTGCCAGCAGTGGGAGGTACAGCAATGCTTTCTTT
clone size: -
J gene: TRBJ1-1
V gene: TRBV2
D gene: -

CDR3 protein: CASSSTGVGNTIYF
CDR3 DNA: TGCGCCAGCAGCTCTACAGGGGTTGGAAACACCATATATTTT
clone size: few
J gene: TRBJ1-3
V gene: TRBV5-1
D gene: TRBD1

CDR3 protein: CASSWTAGTVAEQYF
CDR3 DNA: TGTGCCAGCAGCTGGACGGCCGGGACAGTGGCCGAGCAGTACTTC
clone size: -
J gene: TRBJ2-7
V gene: TRBV7-9
D gene: TRBD1

CDR3 protein: CASSLAVSQVSTEAFF
CDR3 DNA: TGCGCCAGCAGCTTGGCCGTCTCTCAGGTCAGCACTGAAGCTTTCTTT
clone size: -
J gene: TRBJ1-1
V gene: TRBV5-1
D gene: -

CDR3 protein: CASSPRRQGQRNEQFF
CDR3 DNA: TGTGCCAGTAGTCCTAGACGACAGGGTCAACGCAATGAGCAGTTCTTC
clone size: few
J gene: TRBJ2-1
V gene: TRBV19
D gene: TRBD1

CDR3 protein: CASSTTGGQGAHYSSYTF
CDR3 DNA: TGTGCCAGCAGTACTACCGGGGGACAGGGGGCGCATTATTCTAGCTACACCTTC
clone size: -
J gene: TRBJ1-2
V gene: TRBV28
D gene: TRBD1

CDR3 protein: CASSPRSGSEKLFF
CDR3 DNA: TGTGCCAGCTCACCTAGATCCGGGAGTGAAAAACTGTTTTTT
clone size: -
J gene: TRBJ1-4
V gene: TRBV18
D gene: -

CDR3 protein: CASRSTDNEQFF
CDR3 DNA: TGTGCCAGCAGGTCTACTGACAATGAGCAGTTCTTC
clone size: -
J gene: TRBJ2-1
V gene: TRBV12-3/TRBV12-4
D gene: -

CDR3 protein: CASSLVAEQYF
CDR3 DNA: TGTGCCAGCAGTTTGGTGGCAGAGCAGTACTTC
clone size: -
J gene: TRBJ2-7
V gene: TRBV12-3/TRBV12-4
D gene: -

CDR3 protein: CASGRWGNGYTF
CDR3 DNA: TGTGCCAGCGGGAGGTGGGGGAATGGCTACACCTTC
clone size: -
J gene: TRBJ1-2
V gene: TRBV28
D gene: -